The T cell receptor beta chain described here comes from a study of T-cell memory formation after mild COVID-19 (dated by TCRdb to the early 2020s). In terms of the full investigation: Most TCR sequence clusters were specific to one of the two donors. Two young, previously healthy adult volunteers made up the cohort, one male and one female. T-cell clones expanding and contracting after mild COVID-19 in a couple of donors were tracked by longitudinal TCRalpha and TCRbeta repertoire sequencing. Here is what the overall study found, with its caveats: The detection of some responding clones in pre-infection memory suggests that pre-existing cross-reactive memory T cells joined the SARS-CoV-2 response. The second-wave clones that peaked on day 37 were not confirmed to be SARS-CoV-2 specific. The study included only two mild cases, and larger cohorts that include severe cases with pre-infection samples were judged to be necessary. Contracting CD4+ clones appeared mostly in the CM and EM memory subsets, whereas CD8+ clones were enriched in EMRA. From day 15 to 85, contracting clones showed balanced CD4/CD8 phenotypes, whereas a second wave of clones that expanded from day 15 to 37 leaned towards CD4+.

The CDR3 runs 14 residues from the cysteine to the phenylalanine. The retained sequence is limited to the CDR3, 42 bases, with the frame set at the first base. The germline V gene provides CDR1 KGHDR and CDR2 SFDVKD. V was cut back by 3 bases and J by 9 bases, leaving a gap of 14 bases between them. Concerning this clonotype itself: Its antigen specificity is not known. No much larger clone is present one base from it, and per-base qualities are unavailable.

PBMCs were isolated by Ficoll-Paque density gradient centrifugation. The sequencing machine was an Illumina NovaSeq 6000. cDNA libraries for TCRalpha and TCRbeta were prepared by 5'RACE using constant-segment primers, with sample barcodes and unique molecular identifiers added. Trizol reagent was used to extract RNA from every sample. Amplification of the libraries took two PCR steps, and the second step added a second sample barcode plus Illumina TruSeq adapters. Libraries were sequenced on an Illumina NovaSeq with 2 x 150 bp paired-end reads. As for the authors' bioinformatics: Reads were demultiplexed and collapsed into UMI-guided consensus sequences with migec v1.2.7. With mixcr v2.1.11, UMI consensuses were aligned to TRA and TRB V and J templates and assembled into clonotypes. Clonotypes were classified as expanded or contracted when called significant by both edgeR and NoisET, with noise models trained on biological replicates. For edgeR calls, the thresholds were a false discovery rate-adjusted p below 0.01 and a log2 fold-change of 1. As an exploratory analysis of dynamics, max-normalized trajectories of the 1000 most abundant clonotypes were examined by PCA with hierarchical clustering. The CD4 or CD8 phenotype of responding clones was assigned using the separately sequenced CD4+ and CD8+ repertoires. Using fastp trimming at Q25 and MiXCR clonotype assembly, TCRdb reanalyzed the public sequencing data and kept in-frame beta chains. Rows matching on CDR3 protein sequence are summarized as one entry with the most common DNA and genes. It is TCRdb's table, rather than the study itself, that gives the V and J calls and clone size. For this sample there are fewer than 650,000 distinct CDR3 sequences; 20% to 25% appear just once. About 8.2% of the sample goes to the ten largest clones.

The source material was PBMCs or a T cell subset sorted from them (not recorded which). The receptor was isolated from an adult woman who had mild COVID-19 (a few samples of this study predate the infection). The sample titles of this study are shuffled in the database, so cell type and time point are left out; the donor was told from shared clones. The rearranged segments are TRBV24-1 and TRBJ2-1; TRBD1 is a weak D gene call, 5 bases matching. CDR3 region: CATSDNRYHSEQFF. The sequenced DNA is TGTGCCACCAGTGATAACAGGTATCACAGTGAGCAGTTCTTC.